This is a list of T cell receptor beta chains from one sample in a study of technical replicates of blood from a few donors. Measured with immunoSEQ multiplex PCR; TCRdb has only the in-frame clones, and not every one. The sample lists about 83,000 clones, approximately 90% occurring once. Source material: T cells isolated from PBMCs. All receptors come from a human donor in good health. The CDR3 runs from the conserved cysteine through the conserved F or W. A D gene is named only where the DNA matches it firmly. Size values are once, few and many counts, or a class for expanded clones, and some rows have none.

>17|TRBJ1-1|NA|TRBV7-9|NA
CASSLEVGGGAGTEAFF
TGTGCCAGCAGCTTAGAGGTCGGCGGGGGCGCGGGCACTGAAGCTTTCTTT
>16|TRBJ2-5|NA|TRBV29-1|TRBD2
CSVAGTSGRYQETQYF
TGCAGCGTTGCCGGGACTAGCGGGAGGTACCAAGAGACCCAGTACTTC
>11|TRBJ1-1|NA|TRBV11-3|NA
CASSHNTEAFF
TGTGCCAGCAGCCATAACACTGAAGCTTTCTTT
>14|TRBJ1-1|NA|TRBV27|NA
CASSLYGAYTEAFF
TGTGCCAGCAGTTTATACGGTGCGTACACTGAAGCTTTCTTT
>12|TRBJ1-2|NA|TRBV30|NA
CAWSVLGGGYTF
TGTGCCTGGAGTGTATTGGGGGGTGGCTACACCTTC
>12|TRBJ1-5|NA|TRBV28|NA
CASVRGGQPQHF
TGTGCCAGCGTTCGGGGGGGTCAGCCCCAGCATTTT
>16|TRBJ2-7|NA|TRBV5-1|TRBD2
CASSPNPTSGNYEQYF
TGCGCCAGCAGCCCAAACCCGACTAGCGGAAACTACGAGCAGTACTTC
>14|TRBJ1-1|NA|TRBV5-1|NA
CASYGFGKNTEAFF
TGCGCCAGCTACGGTTTCGGGAAGAACACTGAAGCTTTCTTT
>15|TRBJ2-1|NA|TRBV6-5|TRBD2
CASSAGLASYNEQFF
TGTGCCAGCAGCGCGGGACTAGCCTCCTACAATGAGCAGTTCTTC
>16|TRBJ2-5|NA|TRBV11-3|TRBD2
CASSQGLAGAQETQYF
TGTGCCAGCAGCCAAGGACTAGCGGGAGCACAAGAGACCCAGTACTTC
>19|TRBJ2-7|NA|TRBV27|TRBD2
CASSYFSASGRGRSYEQYF
TGTGCCAGCAGTTACTTTTCGGCTAGCGGGAGGGGAAGGTCCTACGAGCAGTACTTC
>16|TRBJ2-5|NA|TRBV5-6|NA
CASSMPGLSYQETQYF
TGTGCCAGCAGCATGCCGGGACTCTCGTACCAAGAGACCCAGTACTTC
>17|TRBJ1-5|NA|TRBV7-7|NA
CASSHEDGRGSNQPQHF
TGTGCTAGCAGCCACGAGGACGGCCGAGGGAGCAATCAGCCCCAGCATTTT
>17|TRBJ2-2|NA|TRBV4-1|NA
CASSPDGRQRNTGELFF
TGCGCCAGCAGCCCCGATGGGAGGCAGAGGAACACCGGGGAGCTGTTTTTT
>15|TRBJ2-5|NA|TRBV11-3|NA
CASSLSFSTQETQYF
TGTGCCAGCAGCTTATCGTTTTCAACTCAAGAGACCCAGTACTTC
>15|TRBJ2-7|once|TRBV6-5|NA
CASSYSFTGPYEQYF
TGTGCCAGCAGTTACTCCTTCACAGGGCCCTACGAGCAGTACTTC
>16|TRBJ1-3|NA|TRBV7-8|NA
CASSFMGPDSGNTIYF
TGTGCCAGCAGCTTTATGGGGCCCGACTCTGGAAACACCATATATTTT
>15|TRBJ2-7|NA|TRBV14|NA
CASSQLGSISDEQYF
TGTGCCAGCAGCCAACTCGGGAGTATTAGCGACGAGCAGTACTTC
>13|TRBJ1-1|NA|TRBV6-1|NA
CASSERGEGEAFF
TGTGCCAGCAGTGAACGGGGGGAGGGTGAAGCTTTCTTT
>14|TRBJ1-3|NA|TRBV29-1|NA
CSGQLTGSGNTIYF
TGCAGCGGCCAGTTAACAGGTTCTGGAAACACCATATATTTT
>16|TRBJ2-5|NA|TRBV5-1|TRBD1
CASSSGGTGVRETQYF
TGCGCCAGCAGCTCGGGGGGGACAGGGGTAAGAGAGACCCAGTACTTC
>14|TRBJ1-1|NA|TRBV5-1|NA
CASSLVGRNTEAFF
TGCGCCAGCAGCTTGGTCGGTAGGAACACTGAAGCTTTCTTT
>13|TRBJ2-1|NA|TRBV5-6|NA
CASSLAGLLEQFF
TGTGCCAGCAGCTTGGCAGGGTTGCTTGAGCAGTTCTTC
>13|TRBJ2-7|NA|TRBV19|TRBD2
CASIGGRAYEQYF
TGTGCCAGTATTGGCGGGAGGGCCTACGAGCAGTACTTC
>14|TRBJ2-6|NA|TRBV6-5|NA
CASMGAAGANVLTF
TGTGCCAGCATGGGGGCGGCTGGGGCCAACGTCCTGACTTTC
>15|TRBJ1-4|once|TRBV11-2|NA
CASSSSPGAYEKLFF
TGTGCCAGCAGCTCCAGCCCAGGGGCGTATGAAAAACTGTTTTTT
>15|TRBJ2-7|NA|TRBV4-1|NA
CASSQDLPGSYEQYF
TGCGCCAGCAGCCAAGATCTTCCAGGTTCCTACGAGCAGTACTTC
>12|TRBJ1-1|few|TRBV6-6|TRBD1
CATDRGHSEAFF
TGTGCCACCGACAGGGGTCACAGTGAAGCTTTCTTT
>15|TRBJ2-1|NA|TRBV6-1|NA
CASSEDLTAYNEQFF
TGTGCCAGCAGTGAAGACTTGACAGCATACAATGAGCAGTTCTTC
>17|TRBJ2-7|NA|TRBV7-9|TRBD1
CASSFVSGQGAKNEQYF
TGTGCCAGCAGCTTTGTTTCAGGACAGGGGGCGAAAAACGAGCAGTACTTC
>14|TRBJ2-1|NA|TRBV4-1|NA
CASSQSGSYNEQFF
TGCGCCAGCAGCCAGAGCGGTTCCTACAATGAGCAGTTCTTC
>14|TRBJ2-3|NA|TRBV9|NA
CASSPYSGTDTQYF
TGTGCCAGCAGCCCCTATAGCGGCACAGATACGCAGTATTTT
>17|TRBJ2-7|NA|TRBV27|TRBD2
CASNPSGWREGGYEQYF
TGTGCCAGCAACCCAAGTGGGTGGCGGGAGGGTGGCTACGAGCAGTACTTC
>14|TRBJ1-5|NA|TRBV19|TRBD1
CASSLQGANQPQHF
TGTGCCAGTAGCCTCCAGGGGGCAAATCAGCCCCAGCATTTT
>15|TRBJ1-1|few|TRBV4-1|NA
CASSQPTGQDTEAFF
TGCGCCAGCAGCCAACCGACAGGCCAGGACACTGAAGCTTTCTTT
>17|TRBJ2-2|NA|TRBV14|NA
CASSQGLGDTNTGELFF
TGTGCCAGCAGCCAAGGGTTGGGGGACACGAACACCGGGGAGCTGTTTTTT
>14|TRBJ2-5|NA|TRBV2|NA
CASSRGGLGETQYF
TGTGCCAGCTCGAGGGGGGGTCTTGGAGAGACCCAGTACTTC
>11|TRBJ1-1|NA|TRBV27|NA
CASTGAAEAFF
TGTGCCAGCACAGGGGCTGCTGAAGCTTTCTTT
>15|TRBJ1-5|NA|TRBV18|TRBD1
CASSGTQGARQPQHF
TGTGCCAGCTCAGGAACACAGGGGGCGCGACAGCCCCAGCATTTT
>16|TRBJ2-1|NA|TRBV7-3|TRBD2
CASSCLAGEPNNEQFF
TGTGCCAGCAGCTGTCTAGCGGGGGAGCCCAACAATGAGCAGTTCTTC
>15|TRBJ2-7|NA|TRBV11-3|NA
CASSEAPQPRYEQYF
TGTGCCAGCAGTGAGGCCCCCCAACCGAGATACGAGCAGTACTTC
>13|TRBJ1-5|NA|TRBV19|TRBD1
CASRGQGEQPQHF
TGTGCCAGTAGGGGACAGGGAGAGCAGCCCCAGCATTTT
>13|TRBJ2-7|NA|TRBV19|NA
CASSSGPAYEQYF
TGTGCCAGTAGTAGTGGCCCTGCCTACGAGCAGTACTTC
>13|TRBJ1-2|NA|TRBV19|TRBD1
CASRPRTGGGYTF
TGTGCCAGTAGACCCAGGACAGGCGGAGGCTACACCTTC
>14|TRBJ2-7|NA|TRBV28|TRBD1
CASTSGQISYEQYF
TGTGCCAGCACGTCGGGACAGATCTCCTACGAGCAGTACTTC
>16|TRBJ1-6|few|TRBV19|TRBD1
CASTMQGGSYNSPLHF
TGTGCCAGTACCATGCAGGGGGGCTCCTATAATTCACCCCTCCACTTT